Following are 27 T cell receptor beta chains from one sample sequenced in a study of vaccination and CD4 T cells after COVID-19. A single record per CDR3 protein comes from TCRdb applying MiXCR to the PCR reads. This sample carries tens of thousands of distinct CDR3 sequences, about 49% of them seen once, and the ten largest clones take approximately 6%. Time point denoted: late sampling 161 to 241 days after vaccination in a few convalescent patients. This specimen was CD4+ T cells from blood, taken about 7 months after SARS-CoV-2 vaccination. Every receptor here comes from a human donor who had recovered from COVID-19.

In this sample, this clonotype turned up a few times. V gene TRBV27 combines with J gene TRBJ1-2; D may be TRBD1 (6 bases). V was pared by 5 bases and J by 0 bases, with 16 bases between. Looked up from germline, CDR1 is MNHEY and CDR2 is SMNVEV (reference sequence). CDR3 length: 16 amino acids. Written as DNA, the CDR3 is TGTGCCAGCAGTCCGTCGACAGGCCGAGCTAACTATGGCTACACCTTC. Translating it yields CASSPSTGRANYGYTF.

The sample holds a few counts of this clonotype. The rearrangement links TRBV7-8 to TRBJ2-3; 7 bases match TRBD2. The CDR3 covers 13 residues. V shed 11 bases, J shed 4 bases, and the junction held 9 bases outside the gene matches. Looked up from germline, CDR1 is SGHVS and CDR2 is FQNEAQ. The CDR3 DNA sequence: TGTGCCTCGCGGGCCCGGGGGGCAGATACGCAGTATTTT. It encodes CASRARGADTQYF.

The rearrangement uses TRBV19 and TRBJ2-3; 12 positions agree with TRBD1. Per the germline V gene, CDR1 is LNHDA and CDR2 is SQIVND (reference sequence). The CDR3 sequence is 17 residues long. The V gene end was trimmed by 3 bases and the J gene end by 3 bases; junction bases not matched to a gene: 7. The CDR3 is CASSMWDRGRGTDTQYF. The CDR3 bases are TGTGCCAGTAGTATGTGGGACAGGGGGCGCGGGACAGATACGCAGTATTTT. Full variable domain (missing parts from reference TRBV19 and TRBJ2-3): DGGITQSPKYLFRKEGQNVTLSCEQNLNHDAMYWYRQDPGQGLRLIYYSQIVNDFQKGDIAEGYSVSREKKESFPLTVTSAQKNPTAFYLCASSMWDRGRGTDTQYFGPGTRLTVL.

This clonotype has just a few counts. The J gene is TRBJ2-7, the V gene TRBV7-2, with D unclear. V was shortened by 5 bases and J by 6 bases, with 17 bases between the two germline ends. The CDR3 is 14 residues long. CDR1 and CDR2 (germline): SGHTA, FQGNSA. CDR3 sequence reads: CASSPLSYSPEQYF. CDR3 bases: TGTGCCAGCAGCCCGCTATCGTATAGCCCCGAGCAGTACTTC.

This sequence joins TRBV29-1 and TRBJ2-3, with D maybe TRBD1 (5 bases). Trimming took 2 bases from V and 6 from J, leaving 18 bases between them. The CDR3 length is 15 residues. CDR1 and CDR2 (germline): SQVTM, ANQGSEA. In DNA, the CDR3 is TGCAGCGTTGAAACGTGGAAAGGGGCGAGGGATACGCAGTATTTT. Its translation: CSVETWKGARDTQYF.

This clonotype showed up just a few times. The chain joins TRBV6-1 to TRBJ2-7; 10 bases map to TRBD2. Trimming removed 4 bases from V and 4 bases from J; junction bases left unmatched: 7. The CDR3 loop spans 15 amino acids. Germline V gene data show CDR1 as MNHNS and CDR2 as SASEGT. CDR3 DNA: TGTGCCAGCAGTGCCTCTAGCGGGGGAGGTTACGAGCAGTACTTC. Protein sequence: CASSASSGGGYEQYF.

Of note for this clonotype: The junction departs from germline at one end; a sequencing error may be responsible. CDR3 in DNA: TGTGCCAGCAGCGAATCCAGGGGTAGCAATCAGCCCCGGCATTTT. Amino acids: CASSESRGSNQPRHF. This chain uses TRBV7-8 with TRBJ1-5; D is possibly TRBD1 (6 bases). The CDR3 contains 15 residues. Germline V gene lookup returns CDR1 SGHVS and CDR2 FQNEAQ.

V gene TRBV15 combines with J gene TRBJ2-7, with 9 bases identical to TRBD1. This CDR3 comprises 15 residues. Germline V CDR1 and CDR2: LNHNV, YYDKDF (reference sequence). V lost 0 bases and J lost 5; bases outside the gene matches: 5. The CDR3 protein is CATSRDRTGADEQYF. DNA for the CDR3: TGTGCCACCAGCAGAGACCGGACAGGGGCAGACGAGCAGTACTTC.

This chain joins TRBV20-1 and TRBJ2-5; perhaps TRBD2 as D (6 bases). CDR3 length: 13 residues. CDR1 and CDR2 from the germline V gene are DFQATT and SNEGSKA (reference sequence). Trimming stripped 3 bases from V and 1 base from J, with 9 bases between. The CDR3 is CSAREGPQETQYF. The DNA of the CDR3 is TGCAGTGCTAGGGAGGGCCCCCAAGAGACCCAGTACTTC.

This clonotype was detected only a few times. The V gene is TRBV7-9, the J gene TRBJ2-5; weak D call: TRBD2 (5 bases). The germline gives CDR1 SEHNR, CDR2 FQNEAQ (reference sequence). V was pared by 1 base and J by 1 base, with 10 bases between. The CDR3 runs 15 residues. CDR3 loop: CASSLGSGGQETQYF. The CDR3 bases are TGTGCCAGCAGCTTAGGGAGCGGAGGCCAAGAGACCCAGTACTTC.

The rearrangement links TRBV19 to TRBJ2-5; perhaps TRBD2 as D (5 bases). The V end was cut by 6 bases, the J end by 5 bases, with 16 bases between. Germline values: CDR1 LNHDA, CDR2 SQIVND (reference sequence). The CDR3 runs 14 residues. CDR3 sequence (DNA): TGTGCCAGTAGGACCGCAGGAGGAAGGGAGACCCAGTACTTC. This sequence encodes CASRTAGGRETQYF. The variable domain in full, completed from reference TRBV19 and TRBJ2-5, reads DGGITQSPKYLFRKEGQNVTLSCEQNLNHDAMYWYRQDPGQGLRLIYYSQIVNDFQKGDIAEGYSVSREKKESFPLTVTSAQKNPTAFYLCASRTAGGRETQYFGPGTRLLVL.

The gene calls are TRBV20-1 and TRBJ2-3, with D perhaps being TRBD1 or TRBD2 (5 bases each). V dropped 7 bases and J dropped 5 bases, with 19 bases sitting between them. The germline CDR1 and CDR2 sequences are DFQATT and SNEGSKA (reference sequence). CDR3 length: 14 residues. The CDR3 DNA follows: TGCAGTGTCTACAGGAGGCCGGAGATAGATACGCAGTATTTT. This translates into CSVYRRPEIDTQYF.

The V call is TRBV20-1, the J call TRBJ2-7; D may be TRBD1 (6 bases). Germline CDR1 DFQATT, CDR2 SNEGSKA (reference sequence). The V and J ends lost 5 bases and 4 bases respectively, with 15 bases between them. CDR3 length: 13 amino acids. The CDR3 DNA sequence: TGCAGTGCTCGCTACACAGGGAGATACGAGCAGTACTTC. It yields the protein CSARYTGRYEQYF.

Only a few counts were recorded for this clonotype. V and J are TRBV7-3 and TRBJ2-7; D remains ambiguous. The CDR3 loop spans 13 amino acids. Trimming shortened V by 2 bases and J by 7 bases, and 12 bases separated the two germline ends. CDR1 is SGHTA, CDR2 FQGTGA, per germline. CDR3 coding DNA: TGTGCCAGCAGCTTATCCAGTATTGGTGAGCAGTACTTC. Translating it yields CASSLSSIGEQYF.

This chain joins TRBV6-2 or TRBV6-3 and TRBJ2-1; D is uncertain. V was cut by 0 bases and J by 6 bases, with 3 bases left in between. This CDR3 is built from 12 residues. Germline assignment: CDR1 MNHEY and CDR2 SVGEGT. Here the CDR3 reads CASSYSLNEQFF. For the CDR3, the DNA is TGTGCCAGCAGTTACTCTCTCAATGAGCAGTTCTTC.

J is TRBJ1-6 and V is TRBV7-9; D ambiguous. The CDR3 length is 14 residues. Looked up from germline, CDR1 is SEHNR and CDR2 is FQNEAQ (reference sequence). Trimming pared 5 bases from V and 10 bases from J, leaving 15 bases between. In DNA form, the CDR3 reads TGTGCCAGCAGCAAGACTCCCCTCAGCTCACCCCTCCACTTT. Encoded protein: CASSKTPLSSPLHF. Combining the CDR3 with reference TRBV7-9 and TRBJ1-6 gives the whole variable domain DTGVSQNPRHKITKRGQNVTFRCDPISEHNRLYWYRQTLGQGPEFLTYFQNEAQLEKSRLLSDRFSAERPKGSFSTLEIQRTEQGDSAMYLCASSKTPLSSPLHFGNGTRLTVT.

This clonotype was detected a few times. This sequence joins TRBV6-5 and TRBJ2-5, with D possibly being TRBD2 (6 bases). In germline, CDR1 is MNHEY, CDR2 SVGAGI. Trimming left V 2 bases short and J 5 bases short, with 6 bases between. This CDR3 is built from 12 residues. The DNA for the CDR3 is TGTGCCAGCAGTTACGGGGGGGAGACCCAGTACTTC. It specifies CASSYGGETQYF.

This clonotype was found a few times. The V gene is TRBV7-9, the J gene TRBJ1-2; D may be TRBD1 (5 bases). Germline V gene sequence: CDR1 SEHNR, CDR2 FQNEAQ (reference sequence). The CDR3 has 14 residues. The V end lost 3 bases, the J end lost 6 bases, and 14 bases lay between the germline ends. CDR3 sequence reads: CASSFDSPSHGYTF. CDR3 nucleotides: TGTGCCAGCAGCTTCGACAGTCCTTCTCATGGCTACACCTTC.

There are a few counts of this clonotype. The chain combines TRBV7-2 with TRBJ1-2; D gene uncertain. V lost 7 bases and J lost 4, with 13 bases in between. The germline CDR1 and CDR2 sequences are SGHTA and FQGNSA. The CDR3 extends over 13 amino acids. CDR3 in DNA: TGTGCCAGCAACCCCGTTGGAATCTATGGCTACACCTTC. Amino acid sequence: CASNPVGIYGYTF.

In this sample, this clonotype turned up once. The chain links TRBV20-1 to TRBJ2-7, with D uncertain. Germline CDR1 DFQATT, CDR2 SNEGSKA (reference sequence). The ends were cut back, 0 bases at V and 1 base at J, with 16 bases in the middle. This CDR3 is built from 16 residues. The CDR3 DNA reads as TGCAGTGCTAGAGATGGGATTTTTGGGAAATCCTACGAGCAGTACTTC. Amino acids: CSARDGIFGKSYEQYF.

The chain uses TRBV28 and TRBJ2-3; D unresolved. The CDR3 consists of 12 residues. CDR1 is MDHEN and CDR2 is SYDVKM in the germline V gene. The germline V and J ends were trimmed by 5 bases and 4 bases, with 7 bases remaining between them. CDR3: CASSPISDTQYF. The DNA of the CDR3 is TGTGCCAGCAGTCCTATCTCAGATACGCAGTATTTT.

This chain connects TRBV7-9 to TRBJ2-7; unclear D gene. Trimming shortened V by 5 bases and J by 0 bases, and 11 bases separated the two germline ends. The CDR3 covers 14 residues. Germline V gene sequence: CDR1 SEHNR, CDR2 FQNEAQ (reference sequence). This CDR3 is CASSQDGFSYEQYF. CDR3 nucleotide sequence: TGTGCCAGCAGCCAGGACGGATTCTCCTACGAGCAGTACTTC.

The chain couples TRBV19 to TRBJ2-7; 11 bases match TRBD1. The CDR3 covers 13 residues. From germline, CDR1 is LNHDA and CDR2 SQIVND (reference sequence). With 5 bases clipped from V and 6 bases from J, the junction kept 3 bases outside the gene matches. Here the CDR3 reads CASSFGTGGEQYF. CDR3 nucleotide sequence: TGTGCCAGTAGTTTTGGGACAGGGGGCGAGCAGTACTTC.

This chain links TRBV6-1 with TRBJ2-5; D is unresolved. Germline V gene lookup returns CDR1 MNHNS and CDR2 SASEGT. The V end lost 1 base, the J end lost 0 bases, and 3 bases lay between the germline ends. This CDR3 region has 13 residues. CDR3 DNA sequence: TGTGCCAGCAGTGAAGGGAACCAAGAGACCCAGTACTTC. This gives the protein CASSEGNQETQYF.

The genes are TRBV7-3 and TRBJ1-1; D is undetermined. The CDR3 contains 13 residues. The germline V gene has CDR1 SGHTA and CDR2 FQGTGA. V shed 5 bases and J shed 3 bases, with 10 bases lying between them. CDR3 amino acids: CASSAFADTEAFF. DNA for the CDR3: TGTGCCAGCAGCGCGTTTGCGGACACTGAAGCTTTCTTT.

The chain combines TRBV24-1 with TRBJ2-3; a possible D gene is TRBD2 (6 bases). The V end was cut by 2 bases, the J end by 1 base, with 12 bases between. Germline V lookup: CDR1 KGHDR, CDR2 SFDVKD. There are 16 residues in the CDR3. CDR3 amino acids: CATSDSLAEGTDTQYF. CDR3 nucleotide sequence: TGTGCCACCAGTGATTCTTTAGCGGAAGGCACAGATACGCAGTATTTT.

CDR3 sequence: CASSYLGTGSYEQYF. CDR3 bases: TGTGCCAGCAGTTACCTTGGGACAGGCTCCTACGAGCAGTACTTC. The chain employs TRBV6-5 and TRBJ2-7; 8 bases agree with TRBD1. CDR3 size: 15 residues. V gave up 2 bases and J gave up 0 bases; unmatched junction bases: 3. The V gene's germline CDR1 is MNHEY and CDR2 SVGAGI.